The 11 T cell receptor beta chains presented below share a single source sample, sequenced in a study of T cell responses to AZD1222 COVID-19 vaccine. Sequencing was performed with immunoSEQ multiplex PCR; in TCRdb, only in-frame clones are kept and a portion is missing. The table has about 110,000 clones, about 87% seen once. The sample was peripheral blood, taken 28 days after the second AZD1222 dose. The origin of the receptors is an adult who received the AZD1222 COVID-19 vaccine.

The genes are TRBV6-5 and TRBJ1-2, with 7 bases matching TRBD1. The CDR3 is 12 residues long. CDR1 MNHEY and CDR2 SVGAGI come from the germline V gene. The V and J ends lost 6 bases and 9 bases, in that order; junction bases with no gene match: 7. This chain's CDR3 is CASRRETGSYTF. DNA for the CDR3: TGTGCCAGCAGGCGAGAGACAGGGAGCTACACCTTC.

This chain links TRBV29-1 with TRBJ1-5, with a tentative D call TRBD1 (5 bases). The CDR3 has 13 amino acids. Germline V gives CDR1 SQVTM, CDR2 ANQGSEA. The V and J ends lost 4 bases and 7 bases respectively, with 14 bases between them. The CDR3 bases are TGCAGCGTTGCCCCCGGGACTGACCAGCCCCAGCATTTT. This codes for CSVAPGTDQPQHF.

CDR3 bases: TGTGCCAGCAGGACCGGACCTGAAAAACTGTTTTTT. This gives the protein CASRTGPEKLFF. This chain links TRBV28 with TRBJ1-4; D is ambiguous. Germline V gene sequence: CDR1 MDHEN, CDR2 SYDVKM. V lost 6 bases to trimming and J lost 7 bases, with 9 bases between them. The CDR3 runs 12 residues.

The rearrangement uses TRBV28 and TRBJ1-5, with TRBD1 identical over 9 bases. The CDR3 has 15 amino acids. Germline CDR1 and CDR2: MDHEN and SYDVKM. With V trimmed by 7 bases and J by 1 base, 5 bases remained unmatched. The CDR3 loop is CASNTGGRSNQPQHF. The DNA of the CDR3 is TGTGCCAGCAACACAGGGGGCAGGAGCAATCAGCCCCAGCATTTT.

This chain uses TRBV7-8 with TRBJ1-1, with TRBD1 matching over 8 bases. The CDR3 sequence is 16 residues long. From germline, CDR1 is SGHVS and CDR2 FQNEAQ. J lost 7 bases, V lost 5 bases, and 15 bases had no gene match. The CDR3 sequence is CASSGITGGGTHEAFF. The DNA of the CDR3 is TGTGCCAGCAGCGGGATAACAGGGGGAGGGACCCATGAAGCTTTCTTT. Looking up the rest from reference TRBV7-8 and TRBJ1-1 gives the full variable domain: GAGVSQSPRYKVAKRGQDVALRCDPISGHVSLFWYQQALGQGPEFLTYFQNEAQLDKSGLPSDRFFAERPEGSVSTLKIQRTQQEDSAVYLCASSGITGGGTHEAFFGQGTRLTVV.

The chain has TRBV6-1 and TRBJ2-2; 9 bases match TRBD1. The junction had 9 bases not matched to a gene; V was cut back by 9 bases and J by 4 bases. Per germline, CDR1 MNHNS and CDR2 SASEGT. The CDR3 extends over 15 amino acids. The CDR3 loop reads CASNRGQGLTGELFF. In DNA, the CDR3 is TGTGCCAGTAACAGGGGACAGGGACTCACCGGGGAGCTGTTTTTT.

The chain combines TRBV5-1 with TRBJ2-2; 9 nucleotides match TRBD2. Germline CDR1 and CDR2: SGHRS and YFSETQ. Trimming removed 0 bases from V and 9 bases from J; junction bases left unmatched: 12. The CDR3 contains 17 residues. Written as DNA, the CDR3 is TGCGCCAGCAGCTTGGGGGCTAGCGGGGAAAAGTCCCGGGAGCTGTTTTTT. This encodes CASSLGASGEKSRELFF.

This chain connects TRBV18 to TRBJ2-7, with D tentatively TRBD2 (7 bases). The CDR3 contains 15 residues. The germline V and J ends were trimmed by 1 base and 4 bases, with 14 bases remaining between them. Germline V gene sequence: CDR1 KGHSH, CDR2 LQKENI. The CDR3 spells CASSPQGGGRYEQYF. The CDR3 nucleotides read TGTGCCAGCTCACCACAGGGGGGGGGCAGGTACGAGCAGTACTTC.

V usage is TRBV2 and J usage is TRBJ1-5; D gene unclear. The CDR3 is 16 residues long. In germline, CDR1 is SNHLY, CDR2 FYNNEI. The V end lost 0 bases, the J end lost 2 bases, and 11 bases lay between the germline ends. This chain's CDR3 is CASSEARGSGNQPQHF. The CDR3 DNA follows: TGTGCCAGCAGTGAAGCGCGCGGGTCCGGCAATCAGCCCCAGCATTTT.

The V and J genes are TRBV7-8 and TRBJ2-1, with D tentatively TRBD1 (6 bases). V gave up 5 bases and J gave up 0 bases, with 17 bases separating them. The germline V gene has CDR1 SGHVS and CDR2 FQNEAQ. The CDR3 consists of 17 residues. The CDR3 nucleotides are TGTGCCAGCAGCGCCTCCAGGGGCCAAAGCTCCTACAATGAGCAGTTCTTC. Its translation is CASSASRGQSSYNEQFF. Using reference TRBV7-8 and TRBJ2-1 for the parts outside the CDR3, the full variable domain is GAGVSQSPRYKVAKRGQDVALRCDPISGHVSLFWYQQALGQGPEFLTYFQNEAQLDKSGLPSDRFFAERPEGSVSTLKIQRTQQEDSAVYLCASSASRGQSSYNEQFFGPGTRLTVL.

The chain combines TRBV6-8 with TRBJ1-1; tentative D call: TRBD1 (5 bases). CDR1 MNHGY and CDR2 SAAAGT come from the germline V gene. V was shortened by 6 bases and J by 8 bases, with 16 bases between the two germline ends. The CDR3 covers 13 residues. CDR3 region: CASRMGPLGEAFF. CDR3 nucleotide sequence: TGTGCCAGCAGAATGGGGCCCCTCGGGGAAGCTTTCTTT.